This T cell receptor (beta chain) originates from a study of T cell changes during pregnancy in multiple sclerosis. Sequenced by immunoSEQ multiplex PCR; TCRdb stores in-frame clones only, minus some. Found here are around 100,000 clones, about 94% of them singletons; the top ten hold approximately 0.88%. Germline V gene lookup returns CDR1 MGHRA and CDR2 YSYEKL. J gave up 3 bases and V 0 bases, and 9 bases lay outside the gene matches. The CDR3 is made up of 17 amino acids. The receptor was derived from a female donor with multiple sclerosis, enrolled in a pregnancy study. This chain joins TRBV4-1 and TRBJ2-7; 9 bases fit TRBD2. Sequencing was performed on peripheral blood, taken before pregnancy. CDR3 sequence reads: CASSQDRPSGILYEQYF. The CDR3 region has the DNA TGCGCCAGCAGCCAAGATCGGCCTAGCGGGATCCTCTACGAGCAGTACTTC.